These T cell receptor beta chains were read from a single sample in a study of shared clonotypes between healthy human individuals. Profiling relied on immunoSEQ multiplex PCR, and the TCRdb table lists in-frame clones only, not all of them. The sample has fewer than 850,000 clones; about 92% are singletons. The sequencing input was memory CD8+ T cells from PBMCs. Every receptor here comes from a man younger than 35 in good health. Some clones in this sample may be carry-over from other donors' samples. The CDR3 runs from the conserved cysteine through the conserved F or W. A D gene is named only where the DNA matches it firmly. Clone size is stated in some rows and not others, as once, few, many or a class when expanded.

TRBV7-8	NA	TRBD2	15	TRBJ2-3	CASSSGTSLSDTQYF	TGTGCCAGCAGCTCCGGGACTAGCTTATCGGATACGCAGTATTTT
TRBV7-9	NA	NA	13	TRBJ2-5	CASSPTESETQYF	TGTGCCAGCAGCCCGACAGAGAGCGAGACCCAGTACTTC
TRBV7-8	NA	NA	16	TRBJ1-1	CASSPEKGDLNTEAFF	TGTGCCAGCAGCCCTGAGAAGGGGGACTTAAACACTGAAGCTTTCTTT
TRBV10-3	NA	TRBD1	14	TRBJ1-5	CAISEDRAREPQHF	TGTGCCATCAGTGAGGACAGGGCTAGGGAGCCCCAGCATTTT
TRBV11-2	NA	NA	13	TRBJ1-1	CASSLGWNTEAFF	TGTGCCAGCAGCTTGGGGTGGAACACTGAAGCTTTCTTT
TRBV7-9	NA	TRBD1	16	TRBJ2-7	CASSQGQGIRLYEQYF	TGTGCCAGCAGCCAGGGACAGGGAATTCGGCTTTACGAGCAGTACTTC
TRBV28	NA	NA	13	TRBJ2-1	CASSSTSGAPLFF	TGTGCCAGCAGTTCTACCTCCGGGGCCCCCCTGTTCTTC
TRBV9	NA	TRBD2	15	TRBJ2-7	CASSVGWTSGYEQYF	TGTGCCAGCAGCGTAGGATGGACTAGCGGTTACGAGCAGTACTTC
TRBV27	NA	NA	16	TRBJ2-2	CASSLDGLTNTGELFF	TGTGCCAGCAGTTTAGATGGACTCACGAACACCGGGGAGCTGTTTTTT
TRBV27	NA	NA	17	TRBJ1-2	CASSWIGFQGTNYGYTF	TGTGCCAGCAGTTGGATTGGTTTTCAGGGAACTAACTATGGCTACACCTTC
TRBV12-5	NA	NA	15	TRBJ2-7	CASGRGSRGFYEQYF	TGTGCTAGTGGTAGGGGGAGCCGGGGGTTCTACGAGCAGTACTTC
TRBV7-9	NA	TRBD1	13	TRBJ1-1	CASSSGQITEAFF	TGTGCCAGCAGCTCGGGACAGATCACTGAAGCTTTCTTT
TRBV27	NA	TRBD1	16	TRBJ2-4	CASSRKTGGAIDIQYF	TGTGCCAGCAGTCGAAAAACAGGGGGCGCAATAGACATTCAGTACTTC
TRBV5-8	NA	NA	13	TRBJ1-3	CASSLSRGNTIYF	TGTGCCAGCAGTCTTAGCAGAGGAAACACCATATATTTT
TRBV5-4	NA	TRBD2	14	TRBJ2-7	CASSLAGYSDEQYF	TGTGCCAGCAGCTTAGCGGGATACAGCGACGAGCAGTACTTC
TRBV5-1	NA	TRBD2	15	TRBJ2-7	CASSSPLAGERKQYF	TGCGCCAGCAGCTCCCCTCTAGCGGGAGAAAGGAAGCAGTACTTC
TRBV4-1	NA	NA	15	TRBJ1-4	CASSQGMATNEKLFF	TGCGCCAGCAGCCAGGGGATGGCAACTAATGAAAAACTGTTTTTT
TRBV4-1	NA	NA	15	TRBJ2-7	CASSQDGVSPYEQYF	TGCGCCAGCAGCCAAGATGGAGTATCCCCCTACGAGCAGTACTTC
TRBV23-1	NA	NA	15	TRBJ1-5	CANAGRLYSNQPQHF	TGCGCCAACGCCGGACGGCTTTATAGCAATCAGCCCCAGCATTTT
TRBV5-1	few	NA	13	TRBJ1-2	CASSPGGDYGYTF	TGCGCCAGCAGCCCGGGCGGGGATTATGGCTACACCTTC
TRBV27	NA	TRBD1	15	TRBJ2-5	CASSLVGTGQETQYF	TGTGCCAGCAGTTTAGTAGGGACAGGCCAGGAGACCCAGTACTTC
TRBV27	NA	NA	15	TRBJ1-6	CASSPPRTYNSPLHF	TGTGCCAGCAGTCCCCCCCGGACCTATAATTCACCCCTCCACTTT
TRBV5-6	few	NA	14	TRBJ1-2	CASSLNMGGNGYTF	TGTGCCAGCAGCTTGAATATGGGGGGCAATGGCTACACCTTC
TRBV6-7	NA	NA	13	TRBJ1-1	CASSYSGRAEAFF	TGTGCCAGCAGTTACTCCGGCCGGGCTGAAGCTTTCTTT
TRBV7-9	once	TRBD1	19	TRBJ2-2	CASSLETGMGMVNTGELFF	TGTGCCAGCAGCCTTGAGACAGGGATGGGAATGGTGAACACCGGGGAGCTGTTTTTT
TRBV5-6	NA	NA	13	TRBJ2-7	CASSPRGPYEQYF	TGTGCCAGCAGCCCCCGGGGTCCCTACGAGCAGTACTTC
TRBV6-1	NA	TRBD1	13	TRBJ2-7	CASGATGGYEQYF	TGTGCCAGCGGAGCAACAGGGGGCTACGAGCAGTACTTC
TRBV18	NA	TRBD1	14	TRBJ2-2	CASSQGQGTGELFF	TGTGCCAGCTCACAGGGACAGGGGACCGGGGAGCTGTTTTTT
TRBV27	NA	NA	14	TRBJ1-5	CASRDGFSNQPQHF	TGTGCCAGCAGGGACGGTTTTAGCAATCAGCCCCAGCATTTT
TRBV27	NA	TRBD1	17	TRBJ1-1	CASSLVPGQGPDTEAFF	TGTGCCAGCAGTCTCGTCCCGGGACAGGGACCCGACACTGAAGCTTTCTTT
TRBV5-6	once	TRBD1	15	TRBJ2-7	CASSPGTGSTYEQYF	TGTGCCAGCAGCCCGGGGACAGGGAGCACCTACGAGCAGTACTTC
TRBV5-1	NA	TRBD2	15	TRBJ2-5	CASSRGTSQQETQYF	TGCGCCAGCAGCCGCGGGACTAGCCAACAAGAGACCCAGTACTTC
TRBV28	NA	TRBD1	20	TRBJ2-1	CASSLWMIAGTGVTYNEQFF	TGTGCCAGCAGTTTATGGATGATTGCCGGGACAGGGGTAACCTACAATGAGCAGTTCTTC
TRBV19	NA	NA	13	TRBJ1-5	CASGGRGGQPQHF	TGTGCCAGTGGGGGCAGGGGAGGTCAGCCCCAGCATTTT
TRBV9	few	NA	15	TRBJ2-7	CASSPWGGNPYEQYF	TGTGCCAGCAGCCCCTGGGGAGGAAATCCCTACGAGCAGTACTTC
TRBV28	NA	NA	15	TRBJ2-7	CASSFLPSASYEQYF	TGTGCCAGCAGTTTTCTGCCTAGCGCCTCCTACGAGCAGTACTTC